This T cell receptor beta chain was found in a study of T cell changes during pregnancy in multiple sclerosis. This table comes from immunoSEQ multiplex PCR, and its TCRdb copy is limited to in-frame clones, with some not included. The data hold about 110,000 clones, with approximately 91% observed a single time. The CDR3 sequence is 14 residues long. Germline V CDR1 and CDR2: MNHNS, SASEGT. The V end lost 4 bases, the J end lost 2 bases, and 12 bases lay between the germline ends. The source was peripheral blood, collected after pregnancy. This TCR derives from a female donor with multiple sclerosis, enrolled in a pregnancy study. The chain carries TRBV6-1 and TRBJ2-7; D gene unclear. CDR3 sequence reads: CASSGMGPTYEQYF. DNA of the CDR3: TGTGCCAGCAGTGGAATGGGCCCAACCTACGAGCAGTACTTC.